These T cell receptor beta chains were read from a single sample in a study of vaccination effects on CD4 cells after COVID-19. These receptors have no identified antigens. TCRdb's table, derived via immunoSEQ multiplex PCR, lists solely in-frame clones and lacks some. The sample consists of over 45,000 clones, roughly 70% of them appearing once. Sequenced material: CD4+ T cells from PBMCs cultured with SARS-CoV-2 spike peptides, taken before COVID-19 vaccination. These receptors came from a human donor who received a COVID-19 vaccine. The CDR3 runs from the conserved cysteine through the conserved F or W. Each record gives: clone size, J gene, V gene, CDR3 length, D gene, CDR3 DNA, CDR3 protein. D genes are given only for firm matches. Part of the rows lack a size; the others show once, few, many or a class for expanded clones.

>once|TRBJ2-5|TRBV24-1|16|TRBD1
TGTGCCACCAGTGATTTGCGCTTTGAGGGGGCGGAGACCCAGTACTTC
CATSDLRFEGAETQYF
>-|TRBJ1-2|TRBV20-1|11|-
TGCAGTGCTAGAGCGAACTATGGCTACACCTTC
CSARANYGYTF
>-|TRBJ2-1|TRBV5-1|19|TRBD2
TGCGCCAGCAGCTCGGGGGGACGGTGGGCCTCGGCGTCCTACAATGAGCAGTTCTTC
CASSSGGRWASASYNEQFF
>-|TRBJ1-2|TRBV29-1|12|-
TGCAGCGTTGCGCTGGGGGCGGGTGGCTACACCTTC
CSVALGAGGYTF
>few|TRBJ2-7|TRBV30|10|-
TGTGCCTCGGGGTATACCGAGCAGTACTTC
CASGYTEQYF
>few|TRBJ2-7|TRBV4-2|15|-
TGTGCCAGCAGCCAAGAGGGGGGAATCGCCTACGAGCAGTACTTC
CASSQEGGIAYEQYF
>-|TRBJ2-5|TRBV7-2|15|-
TGTGCCAGCAGCTTGGGACGGACCTGGGCAGAGACCCAGTACTTC
CASSLGRTWAETQYF
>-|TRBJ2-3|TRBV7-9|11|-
TGTGCCAGCAGTGAAAGAGATACGCAGTATTTT
CASSERDTQYF
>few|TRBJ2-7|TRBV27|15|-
TGTGCCAGCAGTCGAACCTTTCAAAGCTCCTACGAGCAGTACTTC
CASSRTFQSSYEQYF
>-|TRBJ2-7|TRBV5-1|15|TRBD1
TGCGCCAGCGGACAGGGGGGGACGAACCTCTACGAGCAGTACTTC
CASGQGGTNLYEQYF
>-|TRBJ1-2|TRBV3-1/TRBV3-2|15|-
TGTGCCAGCAGCCCGGGACGGGCGACGAACTATGGCTACACCTTC
CASSPGRATNYGYTF
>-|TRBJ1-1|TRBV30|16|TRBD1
TGTGCCTGGAGTCGTTTTAGGACAGGGGGGGACACTGAAGCTTTCTTT
CAWSRFRTGGDTEAFF
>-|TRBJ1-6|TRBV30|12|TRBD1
TGTGCCTGGACAGGGGGAAATTCACCCCTCCACTTT
CAWTGGNSPLHF
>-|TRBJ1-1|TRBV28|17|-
TGTGCCAGCAGTCCTTTCGGGGGGGGACTCATGAACACTGAAGCTTTCTTT
CASSPFGGGLMNTEAFF
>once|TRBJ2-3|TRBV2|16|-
TGTGCCAGCAGTGAGCGGACCTCCACTAGCACAGATACGCAGTATTTT
CASSERTSTSTDTQYF
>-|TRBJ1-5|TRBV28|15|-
TGTGCCAGCAGTTTAGGGGGTAATAGCAATCAGCCCCAGCATTTT
CASSLGGNSNQPQHF
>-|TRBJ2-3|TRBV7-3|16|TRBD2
TGTGCCAGCAGCGCATCTATAGCGGGGGGCACAGATACGCAGTATTTT
CASSASIAGGTDTQYF
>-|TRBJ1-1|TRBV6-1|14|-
TGTGCCAGCAGTGAATCGGGGCCGAACACTGAAGCTTTCTTT
CASSESGPNTEAFF
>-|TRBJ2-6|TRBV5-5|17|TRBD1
TGTGCCAGCAACTTCGACAGGGCTGTCTCTGGGGCCAACGTCCTGACTTTC
CASNFDRAVSGANVLTF
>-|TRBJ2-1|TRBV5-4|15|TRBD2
TGTGCCAGCAGCAGCGGACTAGCGGGAAGGAATGAGCAGTTCTTC
CASSSGLAGRNEQFF
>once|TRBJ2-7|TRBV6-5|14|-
TGTGCCAGCATCCAGACTCGGGTATACTACGAGCAGTACTTC
CASIQTRVYYEQYF
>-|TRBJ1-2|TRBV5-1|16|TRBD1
TGCGCCAGCAGCTTGGCCCTGACAGGGGGCAAAGGTGGCTACACCTTC
CASSLALTGGKGGYTF
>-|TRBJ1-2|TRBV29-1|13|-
TGCAGCGTTGTGGCCGGGGTGTACTATGGCTACACCTTC
CSVVAGVYYGYTF
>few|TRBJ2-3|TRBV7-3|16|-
TGTGCCAGCAGCTTAAACGACATCCGTAACGCAGATACGCAGTATTTT
CASSLNDIRNADTQYF
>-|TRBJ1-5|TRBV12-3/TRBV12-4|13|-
TGTGCCAGCAGTTTCGGGGACATCCGGCCCCAGCATTTT
CASSFGDIRPQHF
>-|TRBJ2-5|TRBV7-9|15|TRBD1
TGTGCCAGCAGGGAGGGGCGGGACAGGCAAGAGACCCAGTACTTC
CASREGRDRQETQYF
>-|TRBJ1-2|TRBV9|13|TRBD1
TGTGCCAGCAGCGCAGGGGGAGCCTATGGCTACACCTTC
CASSAGGAYGYTF
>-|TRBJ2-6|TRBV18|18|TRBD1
TGTGCCAGCTCACCGCAGACAGGGGCAGGAGCTGGGGCCAACGTCCTGACTTTC
CASSPQTGAGAGANVLTF
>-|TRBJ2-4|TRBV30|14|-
TGTGCCTGGAGTGACGGTTTAGCCAAAAACATTCAGTACTTC
CAWSDGLAKNIQYF
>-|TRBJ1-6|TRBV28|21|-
TGTGCCAGCAGTTTAAGGAGAAGTCGGGCCCGGCTAAGGGCCCTTAATTCACCCCTCCACTTT
CASSLRRSRARLRALNSPLHF
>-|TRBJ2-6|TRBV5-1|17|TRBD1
TGCGCCAGCAGCGTTGGACAGGGAAACTCTGGGGCCAACGTCCTGACTTTC
CASSVGQGNSGANVLTF
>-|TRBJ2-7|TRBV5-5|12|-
TGTGCCAGCAGCCAATTGACCTACGAGCAGTACTTC
CASSQLTYEQYF
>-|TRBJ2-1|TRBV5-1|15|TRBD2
TGCGCCAGCAGCTCCGGACTAGCGGGGTCAAATGAGCAGTTCTTC
CASSSGLAGSNEQFF
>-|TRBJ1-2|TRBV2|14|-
TGTGCCAGCAGTGAAGGAGGTGGAGGCTATGGCTACACCTTC
CASSEGGGGYGYTF
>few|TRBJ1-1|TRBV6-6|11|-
TGTGCCAGCAGTCGCACAGCTGAAGCTTTCTTT
CASSRTAEAFF
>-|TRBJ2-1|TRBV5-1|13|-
TGCGCCAGCAGCCCGGGAGACTACAATGAGCAGTTCTTC
CASSPGDYNEQFF
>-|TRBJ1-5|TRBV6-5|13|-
TGTGCCAGCAAGGGGGGCGGGGATCAGCCCCAGCATTTT
CASKGGGDQPQHF
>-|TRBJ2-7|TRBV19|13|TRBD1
TGTGCCACCGCGACAGGGGCCTCCTACGAGCAGTACTTC
CATATGASYEQYF
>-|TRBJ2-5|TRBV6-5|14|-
TGTGCCAGCTCCCGGCGGGGCGGCCAAGAGACCCAGTACTTC
CASSRRGGQETQYF
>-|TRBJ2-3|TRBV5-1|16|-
TGCGCCAGCAGCCCACCGGCGGGAAGGAGCACAGATACGCAGTATTTT
CASSPPAGRSTDTQYF
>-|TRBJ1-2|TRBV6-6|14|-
TGTGCCAGCAGTTACGCGGACGACATCTATGGCTACACCTTC
CASSYADDIYGYTF
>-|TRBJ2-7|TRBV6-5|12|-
TGTGCCAGCAGCCCAGCGGTGGATCGGCAGTACTTC
CASSPAVDRQYF
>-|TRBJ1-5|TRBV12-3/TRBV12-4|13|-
TGTGCCAGCAGTTTGACTTGGGATCAGCCCCAGCATTTT
CASSLTWDQPQHF
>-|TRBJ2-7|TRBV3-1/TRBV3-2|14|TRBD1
TGTGCCAGCAGCCACCGGGACAGAGCCTACGAGCAGTACTTC
CASSHRDRAYEQYF
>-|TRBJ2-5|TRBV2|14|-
TGTGCCAGCAAGGAGGGGGTTCAGCAAGGGTCCCAGTACTTC
CASKEGVQQGSQYF
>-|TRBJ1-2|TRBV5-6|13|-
TGTGCCAGCAGCTTGGGCACTAACTATGGCTACACCTTC
CASSLGTNYGYTF
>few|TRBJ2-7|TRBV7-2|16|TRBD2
TGTGCCAGCAGCTTAGCGGGGCGGGGGGGATCCTACGAGCAGTACTTC
CASSLAGRGGSYEQYF
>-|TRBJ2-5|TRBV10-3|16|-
TGTGCCATCAGTCCCGGGAGAGGGGATGCGCAAGAGACCCAGTACTTC
CAISPGRGDAQETQYF
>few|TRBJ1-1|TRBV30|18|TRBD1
TGTGCCTGGAGTGCAAGCCCAAGACAGGGGACAGCGAACACTGAAGCTTTCTTT
CAWSASPRQGTANTEAFF
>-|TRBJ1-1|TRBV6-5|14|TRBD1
TGTGCCAGCAGACTGACAGGGGGCAGGACTGAAGCTTTCTTT
CASRLTGGRTEAFF
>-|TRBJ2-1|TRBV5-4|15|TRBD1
TGTGCCAGCAGCTCGCCCGGACAGGGAATTTATGAGCAGTTCTTC
CASSSPGQGIYEQFF
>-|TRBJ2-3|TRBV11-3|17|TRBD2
TGTGCCAGCAGCTTGCGACTAGCGGGGGGGAGCACAGATACGCAGTATTTT
CASSLRLAGGSTDTQYF
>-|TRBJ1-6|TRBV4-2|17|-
TGTGCCAGCAGCCAAGAATTCAGGGTCGGATATAATTCACCCCTCCACTTT
CASSQEFRVGYNSPLHF
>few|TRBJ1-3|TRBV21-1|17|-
TGTGCCAGCAGCATCGCTGTCACAGGGAGCTCTGGAAACACCATATATTTT
CASSIAVTGSSGNTIYF
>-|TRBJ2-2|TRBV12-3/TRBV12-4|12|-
TGTGCCAGCAGATTACTTTTCGGGGAGCTGTTTTTT
CASRLLFGELFF
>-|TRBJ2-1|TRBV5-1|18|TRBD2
TGCGCCAGCAGCTTGGATCCGCGGGGGGCTATCTCCTACAATGAGCAGTTCTTC
CASSLDPRGAISYNEQFF
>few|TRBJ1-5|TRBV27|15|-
TGTGCCAGCAGAGTAGCTGGGACATCTCATCAGCCCCAGCATTTT
CASRVAGTSHQPQHF
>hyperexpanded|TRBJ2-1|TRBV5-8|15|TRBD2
TGTGCCAGCAGCCCCGGGACTAGCGGGACCAATGAGCAGTTCTTC
CASSPGTSGTNEQFF
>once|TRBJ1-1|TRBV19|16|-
TGTGCCAGTATAAGACCAGGGGCAAAAGGTTACACTGAAGCTTTCTTT
CASIRPGAKGYTEAFF